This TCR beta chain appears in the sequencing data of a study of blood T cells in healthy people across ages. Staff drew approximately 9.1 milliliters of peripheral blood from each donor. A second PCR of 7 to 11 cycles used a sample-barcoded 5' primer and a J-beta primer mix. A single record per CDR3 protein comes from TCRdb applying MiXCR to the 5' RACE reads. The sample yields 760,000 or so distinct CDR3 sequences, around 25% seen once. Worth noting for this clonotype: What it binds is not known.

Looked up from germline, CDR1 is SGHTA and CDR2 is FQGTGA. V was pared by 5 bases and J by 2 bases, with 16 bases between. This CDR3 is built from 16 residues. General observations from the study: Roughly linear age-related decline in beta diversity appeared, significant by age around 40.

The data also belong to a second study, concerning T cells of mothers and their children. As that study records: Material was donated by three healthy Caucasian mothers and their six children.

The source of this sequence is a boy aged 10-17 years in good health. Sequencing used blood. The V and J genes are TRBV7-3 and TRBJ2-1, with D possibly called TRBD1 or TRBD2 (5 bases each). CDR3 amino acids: CASSPVGDRPYNEQFF. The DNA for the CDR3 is TGTGCCAGCAGCCCAGTCGGGGACCGACCCTACAATGAGCAGTTCTTC.